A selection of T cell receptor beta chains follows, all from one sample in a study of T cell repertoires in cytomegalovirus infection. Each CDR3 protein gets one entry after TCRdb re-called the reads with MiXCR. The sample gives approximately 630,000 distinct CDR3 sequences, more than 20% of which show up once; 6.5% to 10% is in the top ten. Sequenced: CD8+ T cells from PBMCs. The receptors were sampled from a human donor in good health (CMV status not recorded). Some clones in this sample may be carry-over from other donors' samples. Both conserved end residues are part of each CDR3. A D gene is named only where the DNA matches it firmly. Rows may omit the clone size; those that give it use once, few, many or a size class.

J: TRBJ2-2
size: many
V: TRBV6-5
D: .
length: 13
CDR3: CASSRVNTGELFF
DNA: TGTGCCAGCAGCAGGGTTAACACCGGGGAGCTGTTTTTT

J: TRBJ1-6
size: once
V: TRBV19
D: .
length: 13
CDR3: CTSQGEDNSPLHF
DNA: TGTACCAGCCAGGGAGAAGATAATTCACCCCTCCACTTT

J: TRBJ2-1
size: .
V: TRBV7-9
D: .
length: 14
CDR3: CASSFGTQNNEQFF
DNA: TGTGCCAGCAGCTTTGGGACACAAAACAATGAGCAGTTCTTC

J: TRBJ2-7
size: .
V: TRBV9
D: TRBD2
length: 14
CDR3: CASSVGGLYYEQYF
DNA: TGTGCCAGCAGCGTAGGGGGACTATACTACGAGCAGTACTTC

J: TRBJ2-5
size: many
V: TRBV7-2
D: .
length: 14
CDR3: CASSLEGQGETQYF
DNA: TGTGCCAGCAGCTTAGAGGGGCAGGGCGAGACCCAGTACTTC

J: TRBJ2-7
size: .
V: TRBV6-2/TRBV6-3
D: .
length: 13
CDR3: CASSYSTVYEQYF
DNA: TGTGCCAGCAGTTACTCGACAGTCTACGAGCAGTACTTC

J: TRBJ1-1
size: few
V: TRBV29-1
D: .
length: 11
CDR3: CSPVKNTEAFF
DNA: TGCAGCCCCGTCAAGAACACTGAAGCTTTCTTT

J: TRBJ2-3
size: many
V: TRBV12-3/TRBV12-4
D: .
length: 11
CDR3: CASSPTQRQYF
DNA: TGTGCCAGCAGCCCCACCCAGCGGCAGTATTTT

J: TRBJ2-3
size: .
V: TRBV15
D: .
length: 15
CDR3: CATTLSRGWADTQYF
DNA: TGTGCCACCACTCTGAGCAGGGGTTGGGCAGATACGCAGTATTTT

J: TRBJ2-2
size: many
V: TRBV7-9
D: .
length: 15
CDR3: CASSLNRGPTGELFF
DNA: TGTGCCAGCAGCTTAAACCGGGGACCCACCGGGGAGCTGTTTTTT

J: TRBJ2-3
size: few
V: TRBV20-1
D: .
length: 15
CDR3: CSARDPDSFPDTQYF
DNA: TGCAGTGCTAGAGACCCGGACAGCTTCCCAGATACGCAGTATTTT

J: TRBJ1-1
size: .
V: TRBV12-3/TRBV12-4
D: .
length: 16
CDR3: CASSLLEIQLNTEAFF
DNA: TGTGCCAGCAGTCTTCTGGAGATACAGCTGAACACTGAAGCTTTCTTT

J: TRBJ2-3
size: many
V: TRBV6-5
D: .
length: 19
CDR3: CASSLGAGDEGRPTDTQYF
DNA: TGTGCCAGCAGTCTGGGGGCCGGGGACGAGGGGCGCCCCACAGATACGCAGTATTTT

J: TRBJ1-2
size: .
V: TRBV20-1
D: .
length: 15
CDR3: CSALILPHGLSGYTF
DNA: TGCAGTGCTTTGATTCTCCCTCACGGGCTTAGTGGCTACACCTTC

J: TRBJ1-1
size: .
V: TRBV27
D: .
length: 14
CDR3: CASTPGGMNTEAFF
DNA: TGTGCCAGCACCCCGGGGGGCATGAACACTGAAGCTTTCTTT

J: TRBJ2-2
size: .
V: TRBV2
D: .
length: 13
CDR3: CAYRGGYTGELFF
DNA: TGTGCCTACCGGGGCGGATACACCGGGGAGCTGTTTTTT

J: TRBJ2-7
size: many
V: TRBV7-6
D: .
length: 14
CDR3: CASSLGGGGHEQYF
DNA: TGTGCCAGCAGCTTAGGAGGGGGGGGCCACGAGCAGTACTTC

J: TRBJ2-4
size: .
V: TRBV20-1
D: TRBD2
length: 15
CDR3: CSAKGLAGYKNIQYF
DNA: TGCAGTGCTAAAGGACTAGCGGGGTATAAAAACATTCAGTACTTC

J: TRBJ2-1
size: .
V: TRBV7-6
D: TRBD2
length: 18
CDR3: CASLGRASGGLLNNEQFF
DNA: TGTGCCAGCCTCGGAAGGGCTAGCGGGGGGCTCCTGAACAATGAGCAGTTCTTC

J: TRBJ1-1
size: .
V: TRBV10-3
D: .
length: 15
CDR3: CAINLGDRPDTEAFF
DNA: TGTGCCATCAATTTGGGAGACAGGCCAGACACTGAAGCTTTCTTT

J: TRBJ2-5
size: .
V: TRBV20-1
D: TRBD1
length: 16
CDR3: CSARDLFGQGPETQYF
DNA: TGCAGTGCTAGAGATTTGTTCGGACAGGGGCCCGAGACCCAGTACTTC